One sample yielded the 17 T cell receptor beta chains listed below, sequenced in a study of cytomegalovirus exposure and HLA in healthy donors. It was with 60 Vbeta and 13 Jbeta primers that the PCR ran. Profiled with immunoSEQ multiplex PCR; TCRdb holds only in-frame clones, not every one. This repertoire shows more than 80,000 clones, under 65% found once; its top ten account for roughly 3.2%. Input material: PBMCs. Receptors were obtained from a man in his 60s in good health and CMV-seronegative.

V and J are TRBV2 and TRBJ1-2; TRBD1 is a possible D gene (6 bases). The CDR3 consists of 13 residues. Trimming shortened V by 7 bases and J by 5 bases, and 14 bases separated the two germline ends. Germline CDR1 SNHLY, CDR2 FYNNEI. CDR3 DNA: TGTGCCAGCAAATGGACAGCAACGTATGGCTACACCTTC. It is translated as CASKWTATYGYTF.

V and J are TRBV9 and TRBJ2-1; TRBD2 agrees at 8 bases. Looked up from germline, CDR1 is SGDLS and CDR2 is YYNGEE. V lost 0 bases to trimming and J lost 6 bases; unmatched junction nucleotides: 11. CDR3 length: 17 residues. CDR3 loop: CASSVDLGAGVLNEQFF. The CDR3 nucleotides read TGTGCCAGCAGCGTAGATCTAGGAGCGGGAGTGCTCAATGAGCAGTTCTTC.

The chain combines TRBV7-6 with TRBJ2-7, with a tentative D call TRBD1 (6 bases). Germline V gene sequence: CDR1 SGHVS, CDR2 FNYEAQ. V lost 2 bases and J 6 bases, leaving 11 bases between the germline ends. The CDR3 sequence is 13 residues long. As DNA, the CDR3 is TGTGCCAGCAGCTTAATCGGACAGTTCGAGCAGTACTTC. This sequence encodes CASSLIGQFEQYF.

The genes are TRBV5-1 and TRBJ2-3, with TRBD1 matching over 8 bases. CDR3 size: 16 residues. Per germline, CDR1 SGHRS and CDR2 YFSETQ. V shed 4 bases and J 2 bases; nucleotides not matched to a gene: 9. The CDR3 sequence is CASSPGTGGFTDTQYF. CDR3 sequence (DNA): TGCGCCAGCAGCCCAGGGACAGGAGGATTCACAGATACGCAGTATTTT.

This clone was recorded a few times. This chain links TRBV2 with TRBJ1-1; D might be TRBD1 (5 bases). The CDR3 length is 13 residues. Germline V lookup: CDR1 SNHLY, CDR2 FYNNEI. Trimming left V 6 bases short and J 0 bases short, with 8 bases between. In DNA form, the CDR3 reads TGTGCCAGCAGCGGACACCTGAACACTGAAGCTTTCTTT. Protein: CASSGHLNTEAFF.

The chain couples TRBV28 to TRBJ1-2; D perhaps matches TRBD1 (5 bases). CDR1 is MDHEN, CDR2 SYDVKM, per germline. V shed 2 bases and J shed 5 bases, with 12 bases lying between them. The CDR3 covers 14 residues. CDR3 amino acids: CASSLGGTLYGYTF. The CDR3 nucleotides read TGTGCCAGCAGTTTAGGGGGGACCTTGTATGGCTACACCTTC.

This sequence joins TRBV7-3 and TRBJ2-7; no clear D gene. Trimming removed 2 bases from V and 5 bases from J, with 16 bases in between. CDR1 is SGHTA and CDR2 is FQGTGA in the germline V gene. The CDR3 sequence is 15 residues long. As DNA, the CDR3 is TGTGCCAGCAGCTTATCGCGGATCCTCCGAGACGAGCAGTACTTC. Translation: CASSLSRILRDEQYF.

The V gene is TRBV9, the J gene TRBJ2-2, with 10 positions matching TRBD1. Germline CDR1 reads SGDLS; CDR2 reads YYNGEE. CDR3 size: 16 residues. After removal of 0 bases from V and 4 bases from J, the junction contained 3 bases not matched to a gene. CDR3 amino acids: CASSVGQGAATGELFF. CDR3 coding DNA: TGTGCCAGCAGCGTAGGACAGGGGGCGGCCACCGGGGAGCTGTTTTTT.

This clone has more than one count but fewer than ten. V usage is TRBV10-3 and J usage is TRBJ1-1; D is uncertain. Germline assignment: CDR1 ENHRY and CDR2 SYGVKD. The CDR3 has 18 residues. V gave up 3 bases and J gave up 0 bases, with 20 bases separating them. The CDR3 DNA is TGTGCCATCAGTGATGGATCGTGGAGGTCGCTAATGAACACTGAAGCTTTCTTT. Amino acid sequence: CAISDGSWRSLMNTEAFF.

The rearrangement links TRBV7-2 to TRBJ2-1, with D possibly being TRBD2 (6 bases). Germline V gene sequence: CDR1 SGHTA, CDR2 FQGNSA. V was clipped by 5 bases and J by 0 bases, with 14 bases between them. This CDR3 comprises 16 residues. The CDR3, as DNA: TGTGCCAGCAGCCCTCTTTTGGGGGGCTCCTACAATGAGCAGTTCTTC. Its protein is CASSPLLGGSYNEQFF.

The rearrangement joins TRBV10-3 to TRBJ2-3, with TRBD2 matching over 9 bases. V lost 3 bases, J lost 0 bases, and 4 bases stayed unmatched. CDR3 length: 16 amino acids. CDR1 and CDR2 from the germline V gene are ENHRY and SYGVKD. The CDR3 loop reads CAISEGLAGSTDTQYF. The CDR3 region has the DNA TGTGCCATCAGTGAAGGGCTAGCGGGAAGCACAGATACGCAGTATTTT.

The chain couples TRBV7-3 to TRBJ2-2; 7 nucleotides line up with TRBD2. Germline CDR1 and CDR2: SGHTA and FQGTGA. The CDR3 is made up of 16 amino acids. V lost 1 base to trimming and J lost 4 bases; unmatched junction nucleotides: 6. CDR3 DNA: TGTGCCAGCAGCTTAAGTAACGGGGGGATCACCGGGGAGCTGTTTTTT. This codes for CASSLSNGGITGELFF.

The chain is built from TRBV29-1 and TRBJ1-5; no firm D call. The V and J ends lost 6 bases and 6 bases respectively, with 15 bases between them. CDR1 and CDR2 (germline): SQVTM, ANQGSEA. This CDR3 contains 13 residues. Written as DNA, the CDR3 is TGCAGCGTGGAGGTCGGGGATCGTCAGCCCCAGCATTTT. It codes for CSVEVGDRQPQHF.

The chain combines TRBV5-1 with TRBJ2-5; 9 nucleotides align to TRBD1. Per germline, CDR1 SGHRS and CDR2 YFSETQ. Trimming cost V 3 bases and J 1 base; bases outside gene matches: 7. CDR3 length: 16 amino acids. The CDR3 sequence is CASSWDRARPQETQYF. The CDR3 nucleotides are TGCGCCAGCAGCTGGGACAGGGCCCGTCCCCAAGAGACCCAGTACTTC.

The CDR3 spells CARGGEQPQHF. Written as DNA, the CDR3 is TGTGCCAGGGGAGGGGAACAGCCCCAGCATTTT. The V and J genes are TRBV2 and TRBJ1-5; TRBD1 might be the D (5 bases). Looked up from germline, CDR1 is SNHLY and CDR2 is FYNNEI. The CDR3 runs to 11 residues. V gave up 9 bases and J gave up 7 bases, with 10 bases separating them.

In DNA, the CDR3 is TGTGCCAGTAGTAGGCTAGCTGGGCCAGATACGCAGTATTTT. This sequence encodes CASSRLAGPDTQYF. This chain connects TRBV19 to TRBJ2-3; tentatively, D is TRBD2 (5 bases). The CDR3 is 14 amino acids. V was shortened by 4 bases and J by 4 bases, with 12 bases between the two germline ends. Germline V gene data show CDR1 as LNHDA and CDR2 as SQIVND (reference sequence).

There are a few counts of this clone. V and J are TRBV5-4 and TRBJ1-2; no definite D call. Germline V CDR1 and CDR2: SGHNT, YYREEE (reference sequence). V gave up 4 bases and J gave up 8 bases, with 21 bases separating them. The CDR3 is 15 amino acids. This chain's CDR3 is CASSPPGERLYGYTF. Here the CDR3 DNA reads TGTGCCAGCAGCCCCCCCGGGGAAAGGTTGTACGGCTACACCTTC.